A selection of T cell receptor beta chains follows, all from one sample in a study of T cells in Graves' hyperthyroidism and ophthalmopathy. TCRdb redid the calling of the multiplex PCR reads with MiXCR, one entry per CDR3 protein. The data hold some 570,000 distinct CDR3 sequences, with around 14% observed a single time. Sequenced input: blood. These TCRs come from a woman between 18 and 30 years old with Graves' ophthalmopathy. Both conserved end residues are part of each CDR3. A D gene is named only where the DNA matches it firmly. Clone size is not always given. Where it is, it says once, few, many or a class for expanded clones.

NA	TRBV2	many	TRBJ1-2	TGTGCCAGCAGTGGGAGGAGGGGTGGCTACACCTTC	CASSGRRGGYTF
NA	TRBV2	many	TRBJ2-1	TGTGCCAGCAGAGGACAGGGGCGGGGGGGGTACAATGAGCAGTTCTTC	CASRGQGRGGYNEQFF
NA	TRBV2	many	TRBJ1-5	TGTGCCAGCAGTATTTGGCAGAATAGCAATCAGCCCCAGCATTTT	CASSIWQNSNQPQHF
TRBD1	TRBV4-2	once	TRBJ2-7	TGTGCCAGCAGCCAAGTTGCGACAGGGGGCACCTGCGAGCAGTACTTC	CASSQVATGGTCEQYF
NA	TRBV11-3	many	TRBJ1-1	TGTGCCAGCAGCTTGGATAGGGAAGCTTTCTTT	CASSLDREAFF
TRBD1	TRBV20-1	many	TRBJ1-1	TGCAGTGCTTCCATTACAGGGGACACTGAAGCTTTCTTT	CSASITGDTEAFF
TRBD2	TRBV24-1	NA	TRBJ2-1	TGTGCCACCAGTGACCTAGGGACTAGCGGGAGGTACAATGAGCAGTCCTTC	CATSDLGTSGRYNEQSF
TRBD2	TRBV6-1	NA	TRBJ2-5	TGTGCCAGCAGTGAACCGGGACTAGCGGAAGGGACCCAGTACTTC	CASSEPGLAEGTQYF
TRBD1	TRBV30	many	TRBJ2-1	TGTGCCTGGAGTACCGGGACAGGGACTTACAATGAGCAGTTCTTC	CAWSTGTGTYNEQFF
TRBD2	TRBV9	few	TRBJ2-1	TGTGCCAGCAGCGTAGGAGGGACTAGCGGATCCTACAATGAGCAGTTCTTC	CASSVGGTSGSYNEQFF
NA	TRBV7-3	NA	TRBJ2-2	TGTGCCAGCAGCTCGGGAAGACTGAACACCGGGGAGCTGTTTTTT	CASSSGRLNTGELFF
NA	TRBV19	few	TRBJ2-7	TGTGCCAGTAGTTCGGTGGCCAGGGCCTACGAGCAGTACTTC	CASSSVARAYEQYF
NA	TRBV29-1	few	TRBJ2-7	TGCAGCGCCCGTCACGGCGAGCAGTACTTC	CSARHGEQYF
TRBD2	TRBV7-6	NA	TRBJ2-7	TGTGCCAGCAGCTACGGGACTAGCGATTACGAGCAGTACTTC	CASSYGTSDYEQYF
TRBD2	TRBV15	NA	TRBJ2-2	TGTGCCACCAGCAGAGCGGCGGGAGTGGGCACCGGGGAGCTGTTTTTT	CATSRAAGVGTGELFF
TRBD1	TRBV20-1	many	TRBJ2-7	TGCAGTGCTAGCCCGGTACAGGGGGACTACGAGCAGTACTTC	CSASPVQGDYEQYF
TRBD2	TRBV6-1	many	TRBJ2-1	TGTGCCAGCAGTGATTTGCCTAGGGCGGGAGCCCACTCCTACAATGAGCAGTTCTTC	CASSDLPRAGAHSYNEQFF
NA	TRBV28	many	TRBJ2-1	TGTGCCAGCAGTTTATTGGCGCAACCCTACAATGAGCAGTTCTTC	CASSLLAQPYNEQFF
NA	TRBV28	few	TRBJ1-2	TGTGCCAGCAGTAAACGGGCCGGGGCTAACTATGGCTACACCTTC	CASSKRAGANYGYTF
NA	TRBV12-3/TRBV12-4	NA	TRBJ2-7	TGTGCCAGCGGGCCCTTTACTCCTTACGAGCAGTACTTC	CASGPFTPYEQYF
TRBD1	TRBV27	NA	TRBJ2-6	TGTGCCAGCAGAACACGGGACAGCGCTACAAGCTCTGGGGCCAACGTCCTGACTTTC	CASRTRDSATSSGANVLTF
NA	TRBV18	many	TRBJ1-4	TGTGCCAGCTCACCACCCAGGGGAGGAGGAGAAAAACTGTTTTTT	CASSPPRGGGEKLFF
NA	TRBV5-1	NA	TRBJ1-4	TGCGCCAGCAGCTTGGCCCGGGACGGCGGTCGCACTAATGAAAAACTGTTTTTT	CASSLARDGGRTNEKLFF
NA	TRBV27	many	TRBJ1-5	TGTGCCAGCAGCAACAGGGTGACGGGTCAGCCCCAGCATTTT	CASSNRVTGQPQHF
NA	TRBV25-1	few	TRBJ2-7	TGTGCCAGCAGTGACATAAGGGGGGCTCGACGCGAGCAGTACTTC	CASSDIRGARREQYF
TRBD2	TRBV6-2/TRBV6-3	many	TRBJ2-5	TGTGCCAGCAGTTCACCGGGACTAGCTCAAGAGACCCAGTACTTC	CASSSPGLAQETQYF